This T cell receptor beta chain was observed in a study of blood T cell repertoires in COVID-19. For the study at large: The study drew acute and convalescent COVID-19 samples from the United States, Italy and Spain. PBMCs, B-cell-depleted T cells, or T cells were the source of the cDNA or gDNA that made up the material.

This CDR3 has 16 residues. V was clipped by 2 bases and J by 5 bases; unmatched bases: 11. Germline V gene sequence: CDR1 KGHSH, CDR2 LQKENI. Participants reported their clinical history, and cohort assignment relied on those reports. This clone has just a few counts. In the original processing: Reference gene primer amplification gave nucleated cell count estimates. Here immunoSEQ multiplex PCR was the method, and the copy in TCRdb shows in-frame clones only, minus some. From that table come the V and J calls and clone size; the DNA was used to work out D and trimming. The sample lists 150,000 to 200,000 clones, around 82% occurring once.

This sequence was found in an older woman with acute COVID-19. The source material was PBMCs or T cells enriched from blood (not recorded which). The rearrangement uses TRBV18 and TRBJ2-7; 8 nucleotides line up with TRBD1. As DNA, the CDR3 is TGTGCCAGCTCACCAGGGGGACAGGCCAGGGGGGACGAGCAGTACTTC. Translated, it gives CASSPGGQARGDEQYF.